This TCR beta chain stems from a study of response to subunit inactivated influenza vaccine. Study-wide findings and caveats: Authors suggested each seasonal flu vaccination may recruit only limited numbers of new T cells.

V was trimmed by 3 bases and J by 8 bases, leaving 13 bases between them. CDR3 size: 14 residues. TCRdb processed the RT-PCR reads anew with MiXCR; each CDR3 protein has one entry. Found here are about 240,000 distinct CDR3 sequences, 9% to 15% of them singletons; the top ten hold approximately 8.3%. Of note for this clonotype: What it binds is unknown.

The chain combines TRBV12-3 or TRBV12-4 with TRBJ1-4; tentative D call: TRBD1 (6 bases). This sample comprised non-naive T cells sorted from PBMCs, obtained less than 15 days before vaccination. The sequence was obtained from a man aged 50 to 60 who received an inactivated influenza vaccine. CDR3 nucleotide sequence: TGTGCCAGCAGTTTTAGCGGGGGGCGCGAAAAACTGTTTTTT. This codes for CASSFSGGREKLFF.